This entry is about one TCR beta chain. This clone appeared once. The antigen this receptor binds is unknown. Base qualities are not provided; no much larger clone lies one nucleotide away. The immunoSEQ Assay, a bias-controlled multiplex PCR, was used to amplify TCRbeta CDR3 regions from genomic DNA. Per the authors' processing: The number of nucleated cells in each sample was estimated by amplification of reference gene primers within the assay. To quantify the absolute abundance of each unique TCRbeta CDR3 rearrangement, sequence reads were collapsed and filtered. For each sample, productive Simpson clonality was calculated as the square root of Simpson's diversity index over productive rearrangements. In its TCRdb copy, this immuneACCESS table keeps in-frame sequences only and misses some clones. Where compared with another copy, unresolved V genes explain less than half of these, and the others have no known cause. Clonal size and the V and J genes are those of that table, whereas D and trimming came from the DNA. For this sample there are about 190,000 clones; 70% to 90% appear just once. 2.1% of the sample rests with the top ten.

Per the germline V gene, SGHTA is the CDR1 and FQGNSA is the CDR2. V sheds 4 bases and J sheds 2 bases, leaving 8 bases between their ends. The CDR3 runs 13 residues from the cysteine to the phenylalanine. Only the CDR3 part of the read is kept: 39 bases, read in frame from the first base. The data are from a study of blood T cell repertoires in COVID-19 (dated by TCRdb to 2018 to 2020). About the full investigation: The collaborator samples originated in the United States, Italy and Spain and spanned the acute and convalescent phases of COVID-19. The material from the prospective study consisted of cDNA or gDNA derived from T cells, B-cell-depleted T cells, or PBMCs. Subjects who had been exposed to COVID-19, were actively infected with it, or had recovered from it provided the deeply sampled blood TCRbeta repertoires that made up the dataset. A freely available public database, intended as a resource for researchers studying the immune response to SARS-CoV-2, is where the repertoires were released. The samples were drawn from two sources: the first 160 participants of the ongoing ImmuneRACE study, and 1,200 or so subjects contributed by 6 global collaborators. Sample metadata almost always included a de-identified subject ID, COVID-19 status, age in years and sex. Where HLA class I and class II types were available, the types were taken from metadata supplied by the sample provider, not from assay-based typing.

General study outcomes and caveats: The amount of clinical and demographic metadata varied by source and participant and was provided uncurated.

Collaborating institutions collected whole blood in K2EDTA tubes following their own protocols. For TCRbeta analysis, collaborator samples were shipped as frozen whole blood, as isolated PBMCs, or as DNA extracted from either sample type. This TCR came from a man between 65 and 85 years old with active or convalescent COVID-19. The rearranged chain carries TRBV7-2 and TRBJ2-5; a tentative D match to TRBD1 spans 5 bases. The sequenced material came from peripheral blood. The CDR3 amino acid sequence is: CASSSTVQETQYF. Read as DNA, the sequence is TGTGCCAGCAGCTCGACAGTTCAAGAGACCCAGTACTTC.